This T cell receptor (beta chain) was identified during a study of blood T cells in healthy people across ages. Study-level findings and limits: The lack of PBMC sorting stopped any conclusive naive versus antigen-experienced comparison.

The use of a sample-barcoded 5' primer and a J-beta primer mix characterized a second PCR of about 7 to 12 cycles. TCRdb recomputed calls from the 5' RACE reads with MiXCR, one row per CDR3 protein. Of around 990,000 distinct CDR3 sequences listed, 35% to 40% were seen once; the top ten hold about an eighth. To note about this clonotype: What it binds is unknown.

Sequencing was performed on blood. The source of this sequence is a man between 18 and 29 years old in good health.

CDR3 DNA: TGTGCCAGCAGCGTATCCAGCGGGGAAAACAATGAGCAGTTCTTC. It specifies CASSVSSGENNEQFF. The rearrangement links TRBV9 to TRBJ2-1; 7 bases match TRBD2. Trimming removed 1 base from V and 5 bases from J; junction bases left unmatched: 6. Per germline, CDR1 SGDLS and CDR2 YYNGEE. The CDR3 totals 15 residues.